Listed below are T cell receptor beta chains from one sample, sequenced in a study of cytomegalovirus exposure and HLA in healthy donors. Repertoires were generated with immunoSEQ multiplex PCR, while TCRdb's copy carries only in-frame clones and drops some. The sample holds around 180,000 clones; just under 80% are singletons and the top ten take over 10%. What was sequenced was PBMCs. The source is a woman in her 50s in good health and CMV-seropositive. Both conserved end residues are part of each CDR3. The order of the fields is clone size, V gene, J gene, D gene, CDR3 DNA, CDR3 protein. A D gene is named only where the DNA matches it firmly. A clone size is listed for some rows: how often the clone was seen (once, few, many), or a class if it is expanded.

-	TRBV4-1	TRBJ1-1	-	TGCGCCAGCAGCCAGCCCTGGGGGGGCAGCACTGAAGCTTTCTTT	CASSQPWGGSTEAFF
once	TRBV7-9	TRBJ1-4	-	TGTGCCTCGAGGGGGGGCGGGGAAAAACTGTTTTTT	CASRGGGEKLFF
once	TRBV5-1	TRBJ2-1	TRBD2	TGCGCCAGCAGCTTATTAACTAGCGGGGGGGCCAGTGAGCAGTTCTTC	CASSLLTSGGASEQFF
once	TRBV11-1	TRBJ1-1	-	TGTGCCAGCAGCCAAGGGGGAACAGGGACGAACACTGAAGCTTTCTTT	CASSQGGTGTNTEAFF
-	TRBV27	TRBJ2-2	-	TGTGCCAGCAGTTGGGGCACCGACACCGGGGAGCTGTTTTTT	CASSWGTDTGELFF
-	TRBV9	TRBJ2-3	TRBD1	TGTGCCAGCAGCGCCATGACAGGGAACACAGATACGCAGTATTTT	CASSAMTGNTDTQYF
-	TRBV5-4	TRBJ2-3	TRBD2	TGTGCCAGCAGCTTGGGCGGGGGGGCGGCAGATACGCAGTATTTT	CASSLGGGAADTQYF
-	TRBV5-4	TRBJ2-7	-	TGTGCCAGCAGCTTAGGGGGGGGCTCAGTCGAGCAGTACTTC	CASSLGGGSVEQYF
-	TRBV2	TRBJ2-7	TRBD1	TGTGCCAGCAGGCCTCCGGGACAGGGGACGCACGAGCAGTACTTC	CASRPPGQGTHEQYF
-	TRBV6-9	TRBJ2-2	TRBD2	TGTGCCAGCAGTTTCAAGCGGGGGTACACCGGGGAGCTGTTTTTT	CASSFKRGYTGELFF
few	TRBV28	TRBJ1-2	TRBD1	TGTGCCAGCAGATCCGGGACAGTATCTTATGGCTACACCTTC	CASRSGTVSYGYTF
-	TRBV27	TRBJ1-6	-	TGTGCCAGTGGACAGCAGCATAATTCACCCCTCCACTTT	CASGQQHNSPLHF
-	TRBV6-1	TRBJ2-6	TRBD2	TGTGCCAGCAGTGGATCACTAGCGGGGGGGCTCTCTGGGGCCAACGTCCTGACTTTC	CASSGSLAGGLSGANVLTF
-	TRBV4-1	TRBJ2-7	-	TGCGCCAGCAGCCATCAGGGTCAGAAGTCCTACGAGCAGTACTTC	CASSHQGQKSYEQYF
once	TRBV6-1	TRBJ1-6	-	TGTGCCAGCAGTGATCAGGGTTTGGGGCAGTCCTATAATTCACCCCTCCACTTT	CASSDQGLGQSYNSPLHF
-	TRBV11-2	TRBJ1-3	TRBD1	TGTGCCAGCAGCTTAGATCCCGGACAGGTTCTCGCCATATATTTT	CASSLDPGQVLAIYF
-	TRBV27	TRBJ2-7	TRBD1	TGTACCAGCAGTTTACCTACCGGGACAGGGCTGCGCGGGCAGTACTTC	CTSSLPTGTGLRGQYF
-	TRBV7-3	TRBJ2-3	TRBD2	TGTGCCAGCAGCCCTAGCGGGGGGCGTGATACGCAGTATTTT	CASSPSGGRDTQYF
-	TRBV9	TRBJ1-2	TRBD1	TGTGCCAGCAGCTTGTACAGGGGGCCTGGCTATGGCTACACCTTC	CASSLYRGPGYGYTF
few	TRBV15	TRBJ2-4	-	TGTGCCACCAGCAGGGGGGACTCCACTGGGGACTTC	CATSRGDSTGDF
once	TRBV5-4	TRBJ1-6	TRBD1	TGTGCCAGCAGCCCGGGACAGGGCTATAATTCACCCCTCCACTTT	CASSPGQGYNSPLHF
-	TRBV7-9	TRBJ1-1	-	TGTGCCAGCACCCTTGACTGGAACACTGAAGCTTTCTTT	CASTLDWNTEAFF
-	TRBV6-1	TRBJ1-4	TRBD1	TGTGCCAGCAGTTCAGGGGGAGGAGGGGAAAAACTGTTTTTT	CASSSGGGGEKLFF
few	TRBV9	TRBJ1-6	TRBD1	TGTGCCAGCAGCTCCCGTCCGGGACAGCAGACCACTTTT	CASSSRPGQQTTF
once	TRBV9	TRBJ2-2	TRBD2	TGTGCCAGCATCCCAGGAGGGGAGGGAAACACCGGGGAGCTGTTTTTT	CASIPGGEGNTGELFF
-	TRBV2	TRBJ1-3	-	TGTGCCAGCAGTGAATGGGGGGACTCTGGAAACACCATATATTTT	CASSEWGDSGNTIYF
-	TRBV6-1	TRBJ2-2	-	TGTGCCAGCAGTGAAATCCGAGCAACCGGGGAGCTGTTTTTT	CASSEIRATGELFF
-	TRBV19	TRBJ2-5	TRBD2	TGTGCCAGTAGTAGCGGGGGGGCCCGTCTAGAGACCCAGTACTTC	CASSSGGARLETQYF
-	TRBV7-6	TRBJ1-1	-	TGTGCCAGCAGCTTAGGAGAGTATAGGAACACTGAAGCTTTCTTT	CASSLGEYRNTEAFF
-	TRBV27	TRBJ2-1	-	TGTGCCACATCGGGAGTCAATGAGCAGTTCTTC	CATSGVNEQFF
-	TRBV6-1	TRBJ2-7	TRBD1	TGTGCCAGCAGTACCCGGGACAGGGGTGGCTACGAGCAGTACTTC	CASSTRDRGGYEQYF
-	TRBV30	TRBJ1-2	-	TGTGCCTGGAACCTAGGCTATGGCTACACCTTC	CAWNLGYGYTF
-	TRBV4-1	TRBJ2-3	TRBD2	TGCGCCAGCAGCCAGGTTAGCGGGGGGCGAGCCCTAACGCAGTATTTT	CASSQVSGGRALTQYF
-	TRBV18	TRBJ2-7	TRBD2	TGTGCCAGCTCACCACAAACTAGCGGGGGGGCCTCGTCCTACGAGCAGTACTTC	CASSPQTSGGASSYEQYF
-	TRBV5-4	TRBJ1-1	TRBD1	TGTGCCAGCAGACGAGGGGGCGCTGAAGCTTTCTTT	CASRRGGAEAFF
once	TRBV4-1	TRBJ1-1	TRBD1	TGCGCCAGCAGCCAAGATGACAGGGTCCCCACTGAAGCTTTCTTT	CASSQDDRVPTEAFF
-	TRBV18	TRBJ1-1	-	TGTGCCAGCTCTCGGGACAAGAACACTGAAGCTTTCTTT	CASSRDKNTEAFF
-	TRBV14	TRBJ2-5	-	TGTGCCAGCAGCCAAGATAGGAGAGCGTACCAAGAGACCCAGTACTTC	CASSQDRRAYQETQYF
-	TRBV5-1	TRBJ2-5	-	TGCGCCAGCAGCTTGTATGGCGGGGACCGGGAGACCCAGTACTTC	CASSLYGGDRETQYF
once	TRBV10-3	TRBJ2-6	-	TGTGCCATCAGTGCCCCTCTACAGGGTTCTGGGGCCAACGTCCTGACTTTC	CAISAPLQGSGANVLTF
-	TRBV5-6	TRBJ2-7	TRBD2	TGTGCCAGCAGCTGGGGACTAGCGGGTCTCTACGAGCGGTACTTC	CASSWGLAGLYERYF
-	TRBV5-1	TRBJ1-4	TRBD1	TGCGCCAGTAGAGGGACAGCTTCTAATGAAAAACTGTTTTTT	CASRGTASNEKLFF
once	TRBV6-5	TRBJ1-1	-	TGTGCCAGCAGTTCCGGGTCGCTGAACACTGAAGCTTTCTTT	CASSSGSLNTEAFF
-	TRBV14	TRBJ1-6	TRBD1	TGTGCCAGCAGCCCAGGGGGAAGCTATAATTCACCCCTCCACTTT	CASSPGGSYNSPLHF
few	TRBV6-1	TRBJ1-2	-	TGTGCCAGCAGTGAAGGCCCAGGGGTTAACTATGGCTACACCTTC	CASSEGPGVNYGYTF
-	TRBV4-1	TRBJ2-6	TRBD1	TGCGCCAGCAGTCAGGACAGGAGCTCTGGGGCCAACGTCCTGACTTTC	CASSQDRSSGANVLTF
-	TRBV7-8	TRBJ2-7	-	TGTGCCAGCAGCTTAGGGTGGAGAGAGCAGTACTTC	CASSLGWREQYF